This TCR beta chain was recovered during a study of blood T cell repertoires in COVID-19. Using immunoSEQ multiplex PCR, the repertoire was profiled, and TCRdb retains in-frame clones only, with some absent. Of some 80,000 clones listed, more than 65% are singletons. There are 11 residues in the CDR3. The V end was cut by 5 bases, the J end by 9 bases, with 7 bases between. The sequence derives from a woman aged 45-59 years with acute or convalescent COVID-19. The genes are TRBV12-3 or TRBV12-4 and TRBJ2-2; D is uncertain. The specimen was peripheral blood. CDR3 sequence reads: CASSAGRELFF. CDR3 coding DNA: TGTGCCAGCAGTGCAGGCCGGGAGCTGTTTTTT.